This TCR beta chain was identified during a study of cytomegalovirus exposure and HLA in healthy donors. Findings and caveats of the study: Indistinguishable V segments, including TRBV6-2 and TRBV6-3, were excluded. A few chains linked to CMV were shown in vitro to be specific for CMV antigens. Cytomegalovirus-associated status was assigned to approximately 160 TCR beta chains. It was reported that TCR beta sequences correctly inferred the HLA-A and HLA-B alleles for most subjects.

V lost 4 bases to trimming and J lost 7 bases; unmatched junction nucleotides: 7. The germline CDR1 and CDR2 sequences are LGHNA and YSLEER. The CDR3 extends over 15 amino acids. Remarks on this clone: Antigen unknown.

The primer mix had 60 Vbeta and 13 Jbeta primers. TCRdb's copy holds only in-frame clones and misses some; the assay was immunoSEQ multiplex PCR. The repertoire holds about 200,000 clones, with over 65% as singletons. This rearrangement joins TRBV4-3 to TRBJ2-7, with 13 positions matching TRBD2. This sequence was found in a man between 40 and 49 years old in good health and CMV-seropositive. Source material: PBMCs. CDR3: CASSRTSGSLLEQYF. The CDR3 nucleotides are TGCGCCAGCAGCCGGACTAGCGGGAGTCTTCTGGAGCAGTACTTC.